What follows describes a single T cell receptor beta chain. Using a J-beta primer mix together with a sample-barcoded 5' primer, a second PCR was run for about 6 to 12 cycles. TCRdb ran MiXCR on the 5' RACE reads and lists one entry per CDR3 protein. The sample holds approximately 800,000 distinct CDR3 sequences; around half are singletons and the top ten take about a sixth. The data originate from a study of blood T cells in healthy people across ages. The TCR sequence derives from a man at least 80 years old in good health. Source material: blood.

The CDR3 DNA reads as TGTGCCAGCAGACCTTATAATTCACCCCTCCACTTT. Its translation is CASRPYNSPLHF. The V and J genes are TRBV12-3 or TRBV12-4 and TRBJ1-6; D gene ambiguous. V was cut by 6 bases and J by 4 bases, with 4 bases left in between. There are 12 residues in the CDR3.